This TCR beta chain originates from a study of cytomegalovirus exposure and HLA in healthy donors. Study in general: Earlier, fewer than 130 million unique TCR beta sequences were recovered from about 200 million T cells by an analysis.

Whole-study results and caveats: An analysis that was carried out later associated 15,000 to 20,000 TCR beta sequences with HLA alleles at 0.05 false discovery rate. 87-base-pair reads could not separate some V segments, including TRBV6-2 and TRBV6-3.

Details on this clone: The antigen is undetermined.

The CDR3 loop spans 14 amino acids. The PCR was carried out with 60 Vbeta primers and 13 Jbeta primers. Here immunoSEQ multiplex PCR was the method, and the copy in TCRdb shows in-frame clones only, minus some. The sample holds around 180,000 clones, approximately 71% seen once. This TCR derives from a girl aged 5 to 17 in good health and CMV-seronegative. Source material: PBMCs. This sequence joins TRBV1 and TRBJ1-5; the table's D call, TRBD1, has no DNA check behind it. TRBV1 is assigned pseudogene status. Here the CDR3 DNA reads TGCACCAGCAGCCGAGGGGGTCCGGATCAGCCCCAGCATTTT. Encoded protein: CTSSRGGPDQPQHF.